This TCR beta chain is drawn from a study of blood T cell repertoires in COVID-19 (dated by TCRdb to about 2020). Background on the whole study: Collaborator samples came from the United States, Italy and Spain and covered acute and convalescent phases of COVID-19. Where HLA class I and class II types were available, the types were taken from metadata supplied by the sample provider, not from assay-based typing. The prospective study material was composed of cDNA or gDNA derived from T cells, B-cell-depleted T cells, or PBMCs. The samples were drawn from two sources: the first 160 participants of the ongoing ImmuneRACE study, and 1,200 or so subjects contributed by 6 global collaborators. Nearly every sample came with metadata listing a de-identified subject ID, COVID-19 status, age in years and sex. The repertoires were released in a freely available public database meant as a resource for research on the immune response to SARS-CoV-2. The dataset comprised deeply sampled blood TCRbeta repertoires from subjects exposed to, actively infected with, or recovered from COVID-19.

One collaborating source in Seattle enrolled patients while the patients were actively infected and followed the patients over time throughout the course of disease. Each collaborating institution followed its own protocols to collect whole blood in K2EDTA tubes. Collaborator samples were shipped for TCRbeta analysis as frozen whole blood, isolated PBMCs, or DNA extracted from either sample type. As concerns this clone: What antigen it recognizes has not been identified. Base qualities are not provided; no much larger clone lies one nucleotide away.

Results and caveats for the whole study, not just this receptor: How much clinical and demographic metadata was included differed by source and by participant, and the metadata was provided uncurated.

TCRbeta CDR3 regions were amplified from genomic DNA using the immunoSEQ Assay, a bias-controlled multiplex PCR. In the authors' own workflow: Within the assay, amplification of reference gene primers was used to estimate how many nucleated cells each sample contained. To quantify the absolute abundance of each unique TCRbeta CDR3 rearrangement, sequence reads were collapsed and filtered. For each sample, productive Simpson clonality was calculated as the square root of Simpson's diversity index across productive rearrangements. TCRdb provides this immuneACCESS table in a form limited to in-frame rearrangements. Some clones are lacking; in checked studies, under half of them reflect an unresolved V gene, and why the rest are absent is not known. The D gene and trimming were derived from the DNA, and the V and J assignments and clone size from that table. Here the sample has 200,000 or so clones; about 82% occur a single time. The ten largest clones capture roughly 0.91% of the sample.

The CDR3 runs 16 amino acids, cysteine and phenylalanine included. This entry keeps only the CDR3 DNA: 48 bases, framed from base 1. The V end loses 0 bases and the J end loses 7 bases, and a stretch of 19 bases separates them. Per the germline V gene, SGDLS is the CDR1 and YYNGEE is the CDR2. The source is a man aged 55 to 70 with COVID-19, enrolled during active disease. The sample comprised peripheral blood. Here the chain combines TRBV9 and TRBJ1-2; a tentative D call is TRBD1 (5 bases match). The nucleotides read TGTGCCAGCAGCGTAGGAGGAGGAGGGGTGACCGGTGGCTACACCTTC. Translated, this gives CASSVGGGGVTGGYTF. Joined to the reference TRBV9 and TRBJ1-2 proteins, this CDR3 gives the full variable domain: DSGVTQTPKHLITATGQRVTLRCSPRSGDLSVYWYQQSLDQGLQFLIQYYNGEERAKGNILERFSAQQFPDLHSELNLSSLELGDSALYFCASSVGGGGVTGGYTFGSGTRLTVV.